This TCR beta chain was sequenced in a study of cytomegalovirus exposure and HLA in healthy donors. The study's findings and limits: HLA restriction was apparent for most CMV-associated TCR beta chains in a later analysis. An apparent linkage of common viral pathogens to several of the most significant clusters emerged in a later analysis. High specificity and sensitivity for cytomegalovirus status were reported for the classifier.

V lost 6 bases and J lost 0, with 27 bases in between. Germline CDR1 SNHLY, CDR2 FYNNEI. The CDR3 length is 20 residues. The PCR contained 60 Vbeta and 13 Jbeta primers. Generated by immunoSEQ multiplex PCR, the TCRdb table keeps only in-frame clones and is missing some. Of more than 85,000 clones detected, 60% to 80% appear once; the ten largest clones hold over 7.5%. About this clone itself: The antigen remains unidentified.

The chain links TRBV2 to TRBJ2-1; possible D gene TRBD2, 6 bases. Input material: PBMCs. The TCR comes from a woman in her 40s in good health and CMV-seropositive. The CDR3 here is CASSSVGGTKPWSSYNEQFF. The CDR3 coding sequence is TGTGCCAGCAGCAGCGTAGGCGGGACGAAACCCTGGAGCTCCTACAATGAGCAGTTCTTC. Supplemented by reference TRBV2 and TRBJ2-1, the full variable domain reads EPEVTQTPSHQVTQMGQEVILRCVPISNHLYFYWYRQILGQKVEFLVSFYNNEISEKSEIFDDQFSVERPDGSNFTLKIRSTKLEDSAMYFCASSSVGGTKPWSSYNEQFFGPGTRLTVL.